The clone carrying this TCR beta chain was seen only a few times. The antigen is not known. This record comes from a study of identical twins. General observations from the study: A partial confounding effect on zero-insertion analyses could come from invariant MAIT and iNKT cells.

Germline V lookup: CDR1 SGHVS, CDR2 FNYEAQ. Trimming took 5 bases from V and 8 from J, leaving 18 bases between them. This CDR3 region has 14 residues. TCRdb reanalysed the 5' RACE reads using MiXCR and keeps one entry per CDR3 protein. Among roughly 260,000 distinct CDR3 sequences, roughly 7.5% were seen once, and the ten largest hold about 5.6%. In addition, the sample was reused for a study of yellow fever vaccine responses in identical twins.

V usage is TRBV7-6 and J usage is TRBJ1-1; no reliable D call. Sequencing was done on a sample of CD8+ T cells sorted from blood. The origin of this receptor is a woman under 30 in good health. The CDR3 is CASSLNLRHAEAFF. CDR3 bases: TGTGCCAGCAGCCTAAACCTAAGACATGCAGAAGCTTTCTTT.